A selection of T cell receptor beta chains follows, all from one sample in a study of T cell changes during pregnancy in multiple sclerosis. Some clones are missing from TCRdb's copy, which holds only in-frame ones; the method was immunoSEQ multiplex PCR. The repertoire holds 100,000 or so clones, with about 94% as singletons. Sample: peripheral blood, taken before pregnancy. These receptors were taken from a female donor with multiple sclerosis, enrolled in a pregnancy study. CDR3s include the opening cysteine and the closing phenylalanine or tryptophan. A D gene is named only where the DNA matches it firmly. Rows may omit the clone size; those that give it use once, few, many or a size class.

d_call | j_call | clone_size | v_call | cdr3_nt | cdr3_aa
NA | TRBJ2-1 | NA | TRBV30 | TGTGCCTGGAGCCCTACCGGGGAAGGACCGTTCTTC | CAWSPTGEGPFF
NA | TRBJ2-1 | NA | TRBV6-6 | TGTGCCAGCAGTTACTCAGGCGGGGATTACAATGAGCAGTTCTTC | CASSYSGGDYNEQFF
TRBD1 | TRBJ2-2 | NA | TRBV5-1 | TGCGCCAGCAGCTCACCCGGGACAGGGACGGAGCTGTTTTTT | CASSSPGTGTELFF
TRBD1 | TRBJ1-2 | NA | TRBV6-5 | TGTGCCAGCCGGGACAGGGGGCTTACTAACTATGGCTACACCTTC | CASRDRGLTNYGYTF
NA | TRBJ2-5 | NA | TRBV30 | TGTGCCTGGAGTGTACAGGGAGAGACCCAGTACTTC | CAWSVQGETQYF
NA | TRBJ2-2 | NA | TRBV4-1 | TGCGCCAGCAGCCGACAGGAAACCGGGGAGCTGTTTTTT | CASSRQETGELFF
TRBD1 | TRBJ1-2 | NA | TRBV5-1 | TGCGCCAGCAGCACGGGGACAGGGAATGGCTACACCTTC | CASSTGTGNGYTF
TRBD1 | TRBJ2-4 | NA | TRBV15 | TGTGCCACCAGCAGCCGGGGTGTAGACAGGGAAGGCATTCAGTACTTC | CATSSRGVDREGIQYF
NA | TRBJ1-4 | NA | TRBV11-2 | TGTGCCAGCAGCTCATATTTACAGGGTTCTAATGAAAAACTGTTTTTT | CASSSYLQGSNEKLFF
TRBD2 | TRBJ2-4 | NA | TRBV2 | TGTGCCAGCACCGTGATGAGGGCTAGCGGGAGGAGGCCGGGTAATAACATTCAGTACTTC | CASTVMRASGRRPGNNIQYF
NA | TRBJ2-1 | once | TRBV11-2 | TGTGCCAGCGGGGGGGGCACTAGCTCCTACAATGAGCAGTTCTTC | CASGGGTSSYNEQFF
NA | TRBJ2-7 | few | TRBV7-9 | TGTGCCAGCAGCTTATATGTAACTAGAGAAAGCGAGCAGTACTTC | CASSLYVTRESEQYF
TRBD2 | TRBJ2-3 | NA | TRBV10-1 | TGCGCCAGTTCGGGACTAGCGGCAGATACGCAGTATTTT | CASSGLAADTQYF
NA | TRBJ2-7 | NA | TRBV19 | TGTGCCAGTAGTCCCTTTACAGGATCCTACGAGCAGTACTTC | CASSPFTGSYEQYF
NA | TRBJ2-3 | NA | TRBV4-3 | TGCGCCAGCAGCCAAGGGTTCGGGTCCGGAGATACGCAGTATTTT | CASSQGFGSGDTQYF
NA | TRBJ1-1 | NA | TRBV19 | TGTGCCAGTAGTATTGGGCGGGGAATGGGGACTGAAGCTTTCTTT | CASSIGRGMGTEAFF
NA | TRBJ2-1 | NA | TRBV10-2 | TGCGCCAGCTTAACCTACAATGAGCAGTTCTTC | CASLTYNEQFF
TRBD1 | TRBJ1-4 | NA | TRBV9 | TGTGCCAGCAGCGGACCGGACAGGGGCGGTGAAAAACTGTTTTTT | CASSGPDRGGEKLFF
TRBD2 | TRBJ2-1 | NA | TRBV11-1 | TGTGCCAGCAGCTTCGCACCGGGAGGCTCCTACAATGAGCAGTTCTTC | CASSFAPGGSYNEQFF
TRBD1 | TRBJ2-5 | NA | TRBV11-1 | TGTGCCAGCAGCAACCGGGACAGGGGCCGACAAGAGACCCAGTACTTC | CASSNRDRGRQETQYF
TRBD2 | TRBJ2-3 | NA | TRBV7-9 | TGTGCCAGCTCATCCCGAATTCGGCGGGAGTTTGATACGCAGTATTTT | CASSSRIRREFDTQYF
NA | TRBJ1-4 | NA | TRBV4-1 | TGCGCCAGCAGCCAAGACGATGAAAAACTGTTTTTT | CASSQDDEKLFF
TRBD2 | TRBJ2-1 | NA | TRBV4-1 | TGCGCCACCCGAAGACAGCGGGATACGCATGAGCAGTTCTTC | CATRRQRDTHEQFF
TRBD1 | TRBJ1-3 | NA | TRBV6-6 | TGTGCCAGCAGGCCGAGGGACAGGGGCACTGGAAACACCATATATTTT | CASRPRDRGTGNTIYF
NA | TRBJ2-7 | NA | TRBV6-1 | TGTGCCAGCAGTGAAGGGCTAGCCTACGAGCAGTACTTC | CASSEGLAYEQYF
NA | TRBJ2-7 | NA | TRBV5-1 | TGCGCCAGCAGCTTGGCCTCTCACGGGCGGAGGCCCCTCTACGAGCAGTACTTC | CASSLASHGRRPLYEQYF
NA | TRBJ2-2 | NA | TRBV18 | TGTGCCAGCTCACCACGAACAGGGAGCCACACCGGGGAGCTGTTTTTT | CASSPRTGSHTGELFF
NA | TRBJ2-1 | NA | TRBV27 | TGTGCCAGCAGTTCCCCTAAGCAGTTCTTC | CASSSPKQFF
TRBD2 | TRBJ2-4 | NA | TRBV7-2 | TGTGCCAGCAGCCGCGAGCGGGAGGGCCCCAAAAACATTCAGTACTTC | CASSREREGPKNIQYF
NA | TRBJ2-7 | NA | TRBV19 | TGTGCCAGTAGTATGGCCCGGGGATGGGAGCAGTACTTC | CASSMARGWEQYF
TRBD2 | TRBJ2-1 | NA | TRBV29-1 | TGCAGCTATCCCCGTAGGGGACTAAACAATGAGCAGTTCTTC | CSYPRRGLNNEQFF
NA | TRBJ2-2 | NA | TRBV6-5 | TGTGCCAGCAGTTACCGGTCGGTCACCGGGGAGCTGTTTTTT | CASSYRSVTGELFF
NA | TRBJ1-1 | NA | TRBV5-5 | TGTGCCAGCAGCTTGAGCGTGGTGAGGGCTGAAGCTTTCTTT | CASSLSVVRAEAFF
TRBD1 | TRBJ1-2 | NA | TRBV5-1 | TGCGCCAGCAGCGGATGGGGGACAGTTACTAACTATGGCTACACCTTC | CASSGWGTVTNYGYTF
TRBD1 | TRBJ1-2 | NA | TRBV7-6 | TGTGCCAGCAGCTCTTCCGGGACAGGGACTGGCTACACCTTC | CASSSSGTGTGYTF